These 27 T cell receptor beta chains came from one sample sequenced in a study of PD-L1 blockade in urothelial cancer. Time point meaning: pretreatment peripheral blood. Sequencing used immunoSEQ multiplex PCR; TCRdb keeps in-frame clones, though not all of them. The sample includes 68,000 or so clones, roughly 76% seen only once; the top ten take approximately 5.1%. Source: PBMCs, taken around atezolizumab (anti-PD-L1) treatment. These receptors came from a man between 70 and 80 years old with urothelial cancer.

This clone has just a few counts. The V gene is TRBV11-2, the J gene TRBJ2-3; D might be TRBD1 (6 bases). V shed 5 bases and J shed 1 base, with 19 bases lying between them. The CDR3 extends over 17 amino acids. In germline, CDR1 is SGHAT, CDR2 FQNNGV. CDR3 sequence reads: CASSPLIHRAGTDTQYF. CDR3 in DNA: TGTGCCAGCAGCCCCCTCATACACAGGGCTGGCACAGATACGCAGTATTTT.

The chain carries TRBV10-1 and TRBJ2-3; 10 bases align to TRBD2. The CDR3 sequence is 13 residues long. CDR1 is WNHNN, CDR2 SYGVQD, per germline (reference sequence). Trimming removed 4 bases from V and 11 bases from J; junction bases left unmatched: 6. The CDR3 loop is CASSADTSGVQYF. The CDR3 DNA reads as TGCGCCAGCAGTGCGGACACTAGCGGGGTGCAGTATTTT.

As for this clone: The junction shows a germline mismatch at one end, possibly a read error. CDR3 in DNA: TGTGCCAGCAGCGAAGACCGGGGACTAGCGGGGAGATACCAAGAGACCCAGTACTTC. Protein sequence: CASSEDRGLAGRYQETQYF. The gene calls are TRBV6-1 and TRBJ2-5; 13 bases line up with TRBD2. Germline CDR1 is MNHNS and CDR2 is SASEGT. The CDR3 totals 19 residues.

CDR3 bases: TGTGCCAGCGATAGTACAGGGCGGATGAACACTGAAGCTTTCTTT. Translating it yields CASDSTGRMNTEAFF. The chain carries TRBV5-6 and TRBJ1-1, with D possibly matching TRBD1 (6 bases). CDR1 SGHDT and CDR2 YYEEEE come from the germline V gene. The V and J ends lost 7 bases and 0 bases respectively, with 16 bases between them. The CDR3 loop spans 15 amino acids.

The chain combines TRBV5-1 with TRBJ1-1; 8 bases match TRBD1. Trimming cost V 4 bases and J 4 bases; bases outside gene matches: 9. This CDR3 spans 15 amino acids. Germline V gives CDR1 SGHRS, CDR2 YFSETQ. The CDR3: CASSNGQGGSTEAFF. CDR3 DNA: TGCGCCAGCAGCAACGGACAGGGCGGGAGCACTGAAGCTTTCTTT.

Here the CDR3 DNA reads TGTGCCAGCAGCTTAGAAAGGGCGGGTAGCACTGAAGCTTTCTTT. Its protein product is CASSLERAGSTEAFF. The rearrangement joins TRBV7-2 to TRBJ1-1; the D is unclear. The germline gives CDR1 SGHTA, CDR2 FQGNSA. This CDR3 is 15 amino acids long. The V end lost 1 base, the J end lost 4 bases, and 13 bases lay between the germline ends.

The rearrangement uses TRBV13 and TRBJ2-1, with 9 bases fitting TRBD2. This CDR3 comprises 17 residues. Germline V gene sequence: CDR1 PRHDT, CDR2 FYEKMQ (reference sequence). V was clipped by 5 bases and J by 7 bases; unmatched bases: 15. CDR3 nucleotide sequence: TGTGCCAGCAGCGCCGACTCTAGCGGGGTGCTTAAAAATGAGCAGTTCTTC. Its protein is CASSADSSGVLKNEQFF.

The V gene is TRBV5-1, the J gene TRBJ2-5, with 9 bases identical to TRBD1. The germline CDR1 and CDR2 sequences are SGHRS and YFSETQ. J lost 5 bases, V lost 4 bases, and 6 bases had no gene match. The length of the CDR3 is 14 residues. CDR3 amino acids: CASSDTGGAETQYF. DNA of the CDR3: TGCGCCAGCAGCGACACAGGGGGCGCGGAGACCCAGTACTTC.

The chain carries TRBV19 and TRBJ1-1; 8 bases fit TRBD1. Germline assignment: CDR1 LNHDA and CDR2 SQIVND (reference sequence). The trim removed 8 bases at V and 3 bases at J, leaving 14 bases unmatched. The CDR3 runs 16 residues. CDR3 bases: TGTGCCAGTCGAACCCCCCACAGGGGGGCGCACACTGAAGCTTTCTTT. It specifies CASRTPHRGAHTEAFF.

The J gene is TRBJ2-2, the V gene TRBV7-2, with 7 positions matching TRBD1. Unmatched junction bases numbered 6, after V lost 5 bases and J lost 6 bases. Per the germline V gene, CDR1 is SGHTA and CDR2 is FQGNSA. This CDR3 is 14 amino acids long. CDR3 loop: CASSPDRVPGELFF. The CDR3 region has the DNA TGTGCCAGCAGCCCCGACAGGGTTCCCGGGGAGCTGTTTTTT.

The chain carries TRBV7-2 and TRBJ2-1, with TRBD2 identical over 7 bases. Germline V gene lookup returns CDR1 SGHTA and CDR2 FQGNSA. The CDR3 has 15 residues. V was pared by 3 bases and J by 2 bases, with 4 bases of the junction left unmatched. This CDR3 is CASSLASGAYNEQFF. The CDR3 bases are TGTGCCAGCAGCTTGGCTAGCGGAGCCTACAATGAGCAGTTCTTC.

The chain carries TRBV7-6 and TRBJ1-1; D gene uncertain. The CDR3 runs 13 residues. The V end lost 4 bases, the J end lost 5 bases, and 11 bases lay between the germline ends. Looked up from germline, CDR1 is SGHVS and CDR2 is FNYEAQ. DNA for the CDR3: TGTGCCAGCAGCTCCCGAGGAGGGACTGAAGCTTTCTTT. The encoded protein is CASSSRGGTEAFF.

This chain joins TRBV4-1 and TRBJ1-2, with D uncertain. This CDR3 is 13 amino acids long. Trimming removed 0 bases from V and 11 bases from J, with 13 bases in between. The germline V gene encodes CDR1 MGHRA and CDR2 YSYEKL. Here the CDR3 DNA reads TGCGCCAGCAGCCAAGACGGGAGTCTAGGGTACACCTTC. Translated, it gives CASSQDGSLGYTF.

V is TRBV5-4 and J is TRBJ2-5; 8 nucleotides align to TRBD1. CDR1 is SGHNT, CDR2 YYREEE, per germline (reference sequence). The CDR3 extends over 14 amino acids. Trimming removed 4 bases from V and 4 bases from J; junction bases left unmatched: 6. The CDR3 loop reads CASSTNTGGETQYF. CDR3 nucleotides: TGTGCCAGCAGCACCAACACAGGGGGAGAGACCCAGTACTTC. The full variable domain, completed using reference TRBV5-4 and TRBJ2-5, is ETGVTQSPTHLIKTRGQQVTLRCSSQSGHNTVSWYQQALGQGPQFIFQYYREEENGRGNFPPRFSGLQFPNYSSELNVNALELDDSALYLCASSTNTGGETQYFGPGTRLLVL.

This sequence joins TRBV7-3 and TRBJ2-5; 16 bases agree with TRBD2. This CDR3 has 20 residues. The V gene's germline CDR1 is SGHTA and CDR2 FQGTGA. Trimming at V came to 0 bases and at J to 5 bases, leaving 12 bases not matched to a gene. This CDR3 reads CASSLTVGLAGGHGTETQYF. CDR3 nucleotides: TGTGCCAGCAGCTTAACCGTGGGACTAGCGGGGGGGCATGGGACGGAGACCCAGTACTTC.

The gene calls are TRBV9 and TRBJ2-1; 9 nucleotides match TRBD2. This CDR3 has 15 residues. CDR1 SGDLS and CDR2 YYNGEE come from the germline V gene. J was trimmed by 9 bases and V by 0 bases; bases with no gene match: 7. The chain's CDR3 is CASSVGVAGVGEQFF. The DNA for the CDR3 is TGTGCCAGCAGCGTAGGAGTAGCGGGAGTCGGTGAGCAGTTCTTC. Combining the CDR3 with reference TRBV9 and TRBJ2-1 gives the whole variable domain DSGVTQTPKHLITATGQRVTLRCSPRSGDLSVYWYQQSLDQGLQFLIQYYNGEERAKGNILERFSAQQFPDLHSELNLSSLELGDSALYFCASSVGVAGVGEQFFGPGTRLTVL.

J is TRBJ2-7 and V is TRBV7-9; 9 nucleotides agree with TRBD1. Germline CDR1 and CDR2: SEHNR and FQNEAQ (reference sequence). V gave up 0 bases and J gave up 6 bases; unmatched junction bases: 3. CDR3 length: 14 residues. The CDR3 sequence is CASSLAVDRGEQYF. The CDR3 DNA reads TGTGCCAGCAGCTTAGCCGTGGACAGGGGCGAGCAGTACTTC. Together with reference TRBV7-9 and TRBJ2-7, the CDR3 gives the full variable domain: DTGVSQNPRHKITKRGQNVTFRCDPISEHNRLYWYRQTLGQGPEFLTYFQNEAQLEKSRLLSDRFSAERPKGSFSTLEIQRTEQGDSAMYLCASSLAVDRGEQYFGPGTRLTVT.

V is TRBV4-1 and J is TRBJ1-1; tentative D call: TRBD1 (6 bases). Germline V gene sequence: CDR1 MGHRA, CDR2 YSYEKL. The CDR3 is 14 amino acids. The ends were cut back, 0 bases at V and 4 bases at J, with 9 bases in the middle. CDR3 coding DNA: TGCGCCAGCAGCCAAGATGGGGGGGCCACTGAAGCTTTCTTT. It encodes CASSQDGGATEAFF.

In its sample, this clone was seen once. This chain links TRBV7-9 with TRBJ2-5, with 10 nucleotides matching TRBD2. The CDR3 is made up of 18 amino acids. V gave up 3 bases and J gave up 5 bases; unmatched junction bases: 15. From germline, CDR1 is SEHNR and CDR2 FQNEAQ (reference sequence). Here the CDR3 DNA reads TGTGCCAGCAGCTTGGAGCGGGAGGGCCGGGGGCTGGAGGAGACCCAGTACTTC. This translates into CASSLEREGRGLEETQYF.

The V gene is TRBV2, the J gene TRBJ2-1, with D possibly being TRBD1 (5 bases). Looked up from germline, CDR1 is SNHLY and CDR2 is FYNNEI. CDR3 size: 13 residues. Trimming left V 6 bases short and J 5 bases short, with 11 bases between. Here the CDR3 DNA reads TGTGCCAGCAGCATTGACAGAAACAATGAGCAGTTCTTC. This encodes CASSIDRNNEQFF.

The CDR3 spells CASSPDRVYQPQHF. CDR3 coding DNA: TGTGCCAGCTCACCGGACAGGGTGTATCAGCCCCAGCATTTT. The V and J genes are TRBV18 and TRBJ1-5, with 8 bases lining up with TRBD1. The germline CDR1 and CDR2 sequences are KGHSH and LQKENI. Unmatched junction bases numbered 3, after V lost 3 bases and J lost 5 bases. The CDR3 consists of 14 residues.

The chain is built from TRBV7-6 and TRBJ2-1; 11 bases match TRBD2. Germline V gives CDR1 SGHVS, CDR2 FNYEAQ. V trimming: 3 bases; J trimming: 2 bases; junction bases outside the gene matches: 9. The CDR3 contains 18 residues. The CDR3 nucleotides are TGTGCCAGCAGCTTCTTAGCTAGCGGGAGGTCCCCCTACAATGAGCAGTTCTTC. Residues: CASSFLASGRSPYNEQFF.

CDR3 protein: CASSPASGHNEQFF. CDR3 DNA: TGTGCCAGCAGCCCAGCTAGCGGCCACAATGAGCAGTTCTTC. The chain joins TRBV7-3 to TRBJ2-1; TRBD2 aligns across 7 bases. The CDR3 sequence is 14 residues long. Germline-derived CDR1 and CDR2 are SGHTA and FQGTGA. J was trimmed by 5 bases and V by 5 bases; bases with no gene match: 6.

The chain recombines TRBV6-5 with TRBJ2-7, with D perhaps TRBD1 (6 bases). The CDR3 runs 14 residues. Looked up from germline, CDR1 is MNHEY and CDR2 is SVGAGI. V gave up 5 bases and J gave up 3 bases, with 14 bases separating them. This CDR3 reads CASSVNRVGYEQYF. In DNA, the CDR3 is TGTGCCAGCAGTGTTAACAGGGTCGGCTACGAGCAGTACTTC.

The chain carries TRBV19 and TRBJ2-6; weak D call: TRBD1 (7 bases). Deletions cut 5 bases from V and 0 bases from J, with 11 bases between. The CDR3 is 16 residues long. Germline assignment: CDR1 LNHDA and CDR2 SQIVND (reference sequence). The CDR3 is CASSAGQNSGANVLTF. In nucleotides, the CDR3 is TGTGCCAGTAGTGCGGGACAGAACTCTGGGGCCAACGTCCTGACTTTC.

This chain links TRBV12-5 with TRBJ2-7; TRBD2 aligns across 12 bases. The CDR3 sequence is 13 residues long. Trimming at V came to 9 bases and at J to 5 bases, leaving 5 bases not matched to a gene. CDR1 LGHNT and CDR2 FRNRAP come from the germline V gene. In DNA form, the CDR3 reads TGTGCTAGCACGACTAGCGGGAGTAACGAGCAGTACTTC. Translating it yields CASTTSGSNEQYF.

This rearrangement joins TRBV6-1 to TRBJ1-4; D is possibly TRBD1 (5 bases). CDR3 length equals 16 residues. V was shortened by 0 bases and J by 8 bases, with 16 bases between the two germline ends. Germline loops: CDR1 MNHNS, CDR2 SASEGT. CDR3 loop: CASSEAVGGVREKLFF. CDR3 sequence (DNA): TGTGCCAGCAGTGAAGCGGTCGGAGGGGTCCGGGAAAAACTGTTTTTT.